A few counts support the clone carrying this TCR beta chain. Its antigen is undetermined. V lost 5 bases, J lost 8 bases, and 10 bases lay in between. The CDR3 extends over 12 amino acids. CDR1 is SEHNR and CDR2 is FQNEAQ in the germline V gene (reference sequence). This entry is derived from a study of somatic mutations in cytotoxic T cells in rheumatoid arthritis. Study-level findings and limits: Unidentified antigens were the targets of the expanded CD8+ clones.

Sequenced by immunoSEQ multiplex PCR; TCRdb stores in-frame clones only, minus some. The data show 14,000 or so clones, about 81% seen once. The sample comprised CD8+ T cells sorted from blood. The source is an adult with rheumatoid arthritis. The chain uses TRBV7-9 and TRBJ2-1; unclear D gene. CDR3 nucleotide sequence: TGTGCCAGCAGCATAGTTGGGCATGAGCAGTTCTTC. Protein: CASSIVGHEQFF.